The 26 T cell receptor beta chains below come from one sample, sequenced in a study of CD8 T cells in ankylosing spondylitis. Via MiXCR, TCRdb re-called the 5' RACE reads, giving one row per CDR3 protein. The profile shows more than 250,000 distinct CDR3 sequences, 11% of them singletons. Sequenced sample: blood, either unsorted or a sorted T cell fraction (not recorded which). Source of these receptors: a female donor with ankylosing spondylitis or in good health (not recorded which).

This clonotype appeared many times. This rearrangement joins TRBV12-3 or TRBV12-4 to TRBJ1-1; D is undetermined. V lost 3 bases and J lost 1, with 9 bases in between. The CDR3 spans 14 residues. The CDR3 reads CASSFRRENTEAFF. The CDR3 coding sequence is TGTGCCAGCAGTTTCCGTAGGGAGAACACTGAAGCTTTCTTT.

The rearrangement uses TRBV4-3 and TRBJ2-1; 8 nucleotides align to TRBD2. Germline values: CDR1 LGHNA, CDR2 YSLEER. This CDR3 region has 16 residues. Losses at the gene ends were 0 bases for V and 4 bases for J; bases not matched to a gene: 5. In nucleotides, the CDR3 is TGCGCCAGCAGCCAAGATTCCCCTAGCGGGTACAATGAGCAGTTCTTC. Translating it yields CASSQDSPSGYNEQFF.

The chain recombines TRBV7-2 with TRBJ2-1; possibly TRBD2 for D (5 bases). Trimming removed 2 bases from V and 9 bases from J, with 11 bases in between. The V gene's germline CDR1 is SGHTA and CDR2 FQGNSA. The CDR3 totals 13 residues. The CDR3, as DNA: TGTGCCAGCAGCTTAACTCTGGGGAGTGAGCAGTTCTTC. Encoded protein: CASSLTLGSEQFF.

The chain joins TRBV6-5 to TRBJ1-6; no clear D. V dropped 3 bases and J dropped 7 bases, with 16 bases sitting between them. Germline V gives CDR1 MNHEY, CDR2 SVGAGI. CDR3 length equals 16 residues. The CDR3 loop reads CASSYLGELRNSPLHF. CDR3 DNA: TGTGCCAGCAGTTATCTCGGGGAGTTGAGGAATTCACCCCTCCACTTT.

Points on this clonotype: The junction shows a germline mismatch at one end, possibly a read error. The rearrangement joins TRBV20-1 to TRBJ2-7; 9 bases are a match to TRBD1. Germline V gene data show CDR1 as DFQATT and CDR2 as SNEGSKA (reference sequence). The CDR3 length is 15 residues. In nucleotides, the CDR3 is TGCAGTGCTAGAGACTTAACAGGGGGCAAACTCGAGCAGTGCTTC. Translating gives CSARDLTGGKLEQCF.

This clonotype was detected ten times or more. The rearrangement joins TRBV5-1 to TRBJ1-2, with 10 bases lining up with TRBD1. This CDR3 has 15 amino acids. Germline-derived CDR1 and CDR2 are SGHRS and YFSETQ. V was pared by 4 bases and J by 7 bases, with 10 bases of the junction left unmatched. DNA for the CDR3: TGCGCCAGCAGCCCCCGACAGGGGGCGACGGGTGGCTACACCTTC. Translation: CASSPRQGATGGYTF.

The chain is built from TRBV27 and TRBJ1-5, with D uncertain. The CDR3 consists of 15 residues. V was pared by 2 bases and J by 7 bases, with 15 bases between. The germline V gene has CDR1 MNHEY and CDR2 SMNVEV (reference sequence). This CDR3 reads CASSLGPRTVQPQHF. As DNA, the CDR3 is TGTGCCAGCAGTTTAGGACCCAGAACGGTGCAGCCCCAGCATTTT.

This clonotype was seen at least ten times. CDR3 in amino acids: CSAEGNLDEQYF. In DNA form, the CDR3 reads TGCAGTGCCGAGGGAAATCTCGACGAGCAGTACTTC. J is TRBJ2-7 and V is TRBV20-1; D is possibly TRBD2 (5 bases). The V end was cut by 6 bases, the J end by 5 bases, with 14 bases between. The CDR3 is 12 residues long. Germline lookup yields CDR1 DFQATT and CDR2 SNEGSKA (reference sequence).

This clonotype was counted between two and nine times. V and J are TRBV20-1 and TRBJ2-1; D gene ambiguous. The V gene lost 2 bases and the J gene lost 1 base, with 6 bases spanning the gap. Germline CDR1 and CDR2: DFQATT and SNEGSKA (reference sequence). This CDR3 is built from 13 residues. DNA of the CDR3: TGCAGTGCTAGACCGTGGTCCTACAATGAGCAGTTCTTC. This codes for CSARPWSYNEQFF.

This clonotype was counted at least ten times. The gene calls are TRBV20-1 and TRBJ2-1; the D call may be TRBD1 or TRBD2 (5 bases each). V was shortened by 3 bases and J by 6 bases, with 15 bases between the two germline ends. Germline V lookup: CDR1 DFQATT, CDR2 SNEGSKA (reference sequence). CDR3 length: 14 amino acids. CDR3 DNA sequence: TGCAGTGCTAGCTGGGACCCAGCCGGCAATGAGCAGTTCTTC. It translates to CSASWDPAGNEQFF.

This clonotype was counted many times. V gene TRBV5-1 combines with J gene TRBJ1-1; D is possibly TRBD1 (5 bases). Germline V gives CDR1 SGHRS, CDR2 YFSETQ. The V end was cut by 5 bases, the J end by 4 bases, with 15 bases between. The CDR3 covers 14 residues. The CDR3 reads CASRPDAGGTEAFF. DNA of the CDR3: TGCGCCAGCAGACCGGACGCGGGGGGCACTGAAGCTTTCTTT.

This clonotype appeared many times. The rearrangement joins TRBV20-1 to TRBJ2-4; weak D call: TRBD2 (5 bases). The CDR3 has 14 amino acids. The V gene's germline CDR1 is DFQATT and CDR2 SNEGSKA (reference sequence). Deletions cut 1 base from V and 8 bases from J, with 15 bases between. Written as DNA, the CDR3 is TGCAGTGCTAGAGTCACTCCGGCTAGCTACATTCAGTACTTC. Translating it yields CSARVTPASYIQYF.

This clonotype was detected ten times or more. The chain links TRBV20-1 to TRBJ2-1; D is uncertain. The V end was cut by 6 bases, the J end by 0 bases, with 12 bases between. This CDR3 comprises 14 residues. CDR1 is DFQATT and CDR2 is SNEGSKA in the germline V gene (reference sequence). The CDR3 protein is CSANEDHSYNEQFF. In DNA, the CDR3 is TGCAGTGCGAATGAGGATCACTCCTACAATGAGCAGTTCTTC.

At least ten counts were recorded for this clonotype. The CDR3 here is CASSLASYQPQHF. CDR3 DNA: TGTGCCAGCAGCTTAGCCTCGTATCAGCCCCAGCATTTT. This chain uses TRBV7-2 with TRBJ1-5; D gene unclear. The CDR3 is 13 residues long. V dropped 0 bases and J dropped 5 bases, with 5 bases sitting between them. Germline-derived CDR1 and CDR2 are SGHTA and FQGNSA.

The chain is built from TRBV20-1 and TRBJ2-1; TRBD2 might be the D (5 bases). The CDR3 extends over 11 amino acids. Looked up from germline, CDR1 is DFQATT and CDR2 is SNEGSKA (reference sequence). V gave up 4 bases and J gave up 5 bases, with 6 bases separating them. CDR3 sequence reads: CSATADNEQFF. As DNA, the CDR3 is TGCAGTGCTACAGCGGACAATGAGCAGTTCTTC.

This clonotype was found many times. V and J are TRBV20-1 and TRBJ1-1; 7 bases are a match to TRBD1. V lost 0 bases and J lost 5; bases outside the gene matches: 9. The germline V gene has CDR1 DFQATT and CDR2 SNEGSKA (reference sequence). The CDR3 has 15 residues. CDR3 in DNA: TGCAGTGCTAGAGATCTACAGGGGCTGGGGACTGAAGCTTTCTTT. Translated: CSARDLQGLGTEAFF.

There are many counts of this clonotype. The V call is TRBV29-1, the J call TRBJ1-1; TRBD1 is a possible D gene (6 bases). CDR1 and CDR2 from the germline V gene are SQVTM and ANQGSEA. V was shortened by 4 bases and J by 4 bases, with 10 bases between the two germline ends. The CDR3 is made up of 12 amino acids. The CDR3 bases are TGCAGCGTTGGGGGGCGGAGCACTGAAGCTTTCTTT. Its protein product is CSVGGRSTEAFF.

This clonotype was seen ten or more times. One end of the junction fails to match germline, which may point to a read error. The chain is built from TRBV5-6 and TRBJ1-1, with D maybe TRBD1 (6 bases). Looked up from germline, CDR1 is SGHDT and CDR2 is YYEEEE. The CDR3 runs to 13 residues. For the CDR3, the DNA is TGTGCCAGCAACTTGGAAGGGGGATCTGAAGCTTTCTTT. Its translation is CASNLEGGSEAFF.

At least ten counts were recorded for this clonotype. The chain couples TRBV9 to TRBJ1-6, with 7 bases that match TRBD1. This CDR3 region has 15 residues. V lost 1 base and J lost 8; bases outside the gene matches: 6. The germline gives CDR1 SGDLS, CDR2 YYNGEE. CDR3: CASSVRTGWDSPLHF. The CDR3 bases are TGTGCCAGCAGCGTACGGACAGGCTGGGATTCACCCCTCCACTTT.

This clonotype was seen once. Just one base apart from a much larger clone, this may be a read error. The rearrangement joins TRBV10-1 to TRBJ2-2; D uncertain. Per germline, CDR1 WNHNN and CDR2 SYGVQD (reference sequence). The CDR3 length is 16 residues. CDR3 in DNA: TGCCCCAGCAGTGAAACTGAGGCACCGAACACCGGGGAGCTGTTTTTT. Protein sequence: CPSSETEAPNTGELFF.

The chain uses TRBV27 and TRBJ2-5; possible D gene TRBD2, 7 bases. Trimming shortened V by 9 bases and J by 3 bases, and 20 bases separated the two germline ends. CDR3 size: 15 residues. Germline V gene sequence: CDR1 MNHEY, CDR2 SMNVEV (reference sequence). CDR3 amino acids: CARLRRGARKETQYF. The CDR3 DNA reads TGTGCCAGACTGCGTCGGGGGGCCCGAAAAGAGACCCAGTACTTC.

This chain joins TRBV7-9 and TRBJ1-6; 7 bases are shared with TRBD1. The CDR3 is 16 amino acids. The germline V gene encodes CDR1 SEHNR and CDR2 FQNEAQ (reference sequence). The trim removed 5 bases at V and 5 bases at J, leaving 9 bases unmatched. The chain's CDR3 is CASSLRSGGNNSPLHF. The CDR3 nucleotides read TGTGCCAGCAGCCTGAGGTCAGGGGGGAATAATTCACCCCTCCACTTT. Drawing the rest from reference TRBV7-9 and TRBJ1-6, the complete variable domain is DTGVSQNPRHKITKRGQNVTFRCDPISEHNRLYWYRQTLGQGPEFLTYFQNEAQLEKSRLLSDRFSAERPKGSFSTLEIQRTEQGDSAMYLCASSLRSGGNNSPLHFGNGTRLTVT.

This clonotype was seen many times. The chain recombines TRBV9 with TRBJ2-1, with D possibly being TRBD1 (6 bases). The CDR3 totals 15 residues. Trimming took off 1 base at V and 4 bases at J, with 12 bases between the two ends. Looked up from germline, CDR1 is SGDLS and CDR2 is YYNGEE. The CDR3, as DNA: TGTGCCAGCAGCGTAAGGCAGGGGATGTACAATGAGCAGTTCTTC. It encodes CASSVRQGMYNEQFF.

The CDR3 nucleotides are TGCGCCAGCAGCCACGGGCCCGCAGGAGGAGATGAAAAACTGTTTTTT. Translated: CASSHGPAGGDEKLFF. The chain uses TRBV4-1 and TRBJ1-4; no definite D call. Trimming left V 3 bases short and J 6 bases short, with 17 bases between. CDR1 is MGHRA and CDR2 is YSYEKL in the germline V gene. The CDR3 length is 16 residues.

This clonotype was counted ten times or more. Its ends do not fully match the called genes, so a read error is possible. The chain uses TRBV20-1 and TRBJ2-5; D may correspond to TRBD1 or TRBD2 (5 bases each). This CDR3 region has 12 residues. CDR1 DFQATT and CDR2 SNEGSKA come from the germline V gene (reference sequence). CDR3 in DNA: TGCAGTGCGAGAGGGGCGATTGAGACCCAGTACTTC. Protein product: CSARGAIETQYF.

The chain uses TRBV7-9 and TRBJ1-5, with a weak D call TRBD1 (6 bases). Between the trimmed V and J ends, which lost 2 bases and 2 bases, there was a span of 16 bases. Looked up from germline, CDR1 is SEHNR and CDR2 is FQNEAQ (reference sequence). The CDR3 covers 17 residues. The CDR3 DNA is TGTGCCAGCAGCTTATCGGGGGCTGGGAATGGCAATCAGCCCCAGCATTTT. Translating it yields CASSLSGAGNGNQPQHF.